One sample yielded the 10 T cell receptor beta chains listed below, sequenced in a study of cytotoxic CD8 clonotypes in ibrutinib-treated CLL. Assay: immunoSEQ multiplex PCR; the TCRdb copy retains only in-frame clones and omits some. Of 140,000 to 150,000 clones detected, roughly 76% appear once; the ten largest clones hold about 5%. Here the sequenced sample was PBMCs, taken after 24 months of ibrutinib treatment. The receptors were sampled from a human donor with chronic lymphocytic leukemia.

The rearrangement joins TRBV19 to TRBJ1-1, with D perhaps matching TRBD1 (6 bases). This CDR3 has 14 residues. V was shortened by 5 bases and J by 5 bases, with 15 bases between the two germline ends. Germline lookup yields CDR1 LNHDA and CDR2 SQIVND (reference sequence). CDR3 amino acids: CASSPGRGSTEAFF. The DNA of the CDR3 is TGTGCCAGTAGTCCGGGCAGGGGCTCGACTGAAGCTTTCTTT.

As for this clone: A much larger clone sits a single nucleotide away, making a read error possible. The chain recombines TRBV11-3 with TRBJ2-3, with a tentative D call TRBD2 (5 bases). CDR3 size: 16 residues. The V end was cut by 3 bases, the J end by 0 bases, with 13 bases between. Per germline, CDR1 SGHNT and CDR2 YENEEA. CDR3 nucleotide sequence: TGTGCCAGCAGCTTGGGTCACCGGGAAAGCACAGATACGCAGTATTTT. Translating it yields CASSLGHRESTDTQYF.

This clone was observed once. The CDR3 loop reads CASSFGLGRSYEQYF. For the CDR3, the DNA is TGTGCCAGCAGCTTCGGGTTAGGACGGAGCTACGAGCAGTACTTC. The chain joins TRBV11-1 to TRBJ2-7; D remains unclear. CDR3 length equals 15 residues. The germline V gene has CDR1 SGHAT and CDR2 FQDESV (reference sequence). Trimming stripped 3 bases from V and 3 bases from J, with 15 bases between.

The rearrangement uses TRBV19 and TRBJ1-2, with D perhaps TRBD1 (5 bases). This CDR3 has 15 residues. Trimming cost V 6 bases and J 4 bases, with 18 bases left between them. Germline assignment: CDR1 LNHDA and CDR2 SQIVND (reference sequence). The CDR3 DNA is TGTGCCAGTAGCTTTCTCCCGACAGCCTCCTATGGCTACACCTTC. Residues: CASSFLPTASYGYTF.

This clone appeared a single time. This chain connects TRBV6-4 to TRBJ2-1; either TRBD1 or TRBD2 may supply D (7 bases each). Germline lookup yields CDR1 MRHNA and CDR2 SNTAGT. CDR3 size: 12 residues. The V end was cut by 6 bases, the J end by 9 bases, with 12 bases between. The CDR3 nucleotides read TGTGCCAGCAGCCCCAGGGGGGGTGAGCAGTTCTTC. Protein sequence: CASSPRGGEQFF.

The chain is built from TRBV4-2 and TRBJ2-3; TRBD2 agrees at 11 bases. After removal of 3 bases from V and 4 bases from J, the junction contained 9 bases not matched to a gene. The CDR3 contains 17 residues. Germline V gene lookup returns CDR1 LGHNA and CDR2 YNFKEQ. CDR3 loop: CASSQGPSGGRADTQYF. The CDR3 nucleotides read TGTGCCAGCAGCCAGGGACCTAGCGGGGGGCGGGCAGATACGCAGTATTTT.

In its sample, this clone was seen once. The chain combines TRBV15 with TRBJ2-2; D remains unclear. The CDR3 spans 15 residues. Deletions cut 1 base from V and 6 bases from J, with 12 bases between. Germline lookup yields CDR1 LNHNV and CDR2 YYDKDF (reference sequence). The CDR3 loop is CATSRAWNEAGELFF. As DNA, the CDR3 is TGTGCCACCAGCAGAGCCTGGAACGAAGCCGGGGAGCTGTTTTTT.

This CDR3 is CASSRRHEQFF. The CDR3 nucleotides read TGTGCCAGCAGTCGCCGGCATGAGCAGTTCTTC. This chain connects TRBV6-6 to TRBJ2-1; D remains unclear. V was cut by 5 bases and J by 8 bases, with 7 bases left in between. CDR1 is MNHNY and CDR2 is SVGAGI in the germline V gene (reference sequence). The CDR3 runs to 11 residues.

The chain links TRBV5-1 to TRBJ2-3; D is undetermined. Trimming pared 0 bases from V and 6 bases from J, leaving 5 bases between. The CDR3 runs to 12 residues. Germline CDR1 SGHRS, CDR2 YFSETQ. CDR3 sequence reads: CASSLEADTQYF. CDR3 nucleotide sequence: TGCGCCAGCAGCTTGGAGGCGGATACGCAGTATTTT.

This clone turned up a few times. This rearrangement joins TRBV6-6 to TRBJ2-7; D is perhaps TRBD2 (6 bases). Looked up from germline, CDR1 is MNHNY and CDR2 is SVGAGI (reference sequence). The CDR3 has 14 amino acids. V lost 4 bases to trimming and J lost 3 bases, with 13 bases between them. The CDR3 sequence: CASSLGLLYYEQYF. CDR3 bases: TGTGCCAGCAGTTTAGGACTACTCTACTACGAGCAGTACTTC.